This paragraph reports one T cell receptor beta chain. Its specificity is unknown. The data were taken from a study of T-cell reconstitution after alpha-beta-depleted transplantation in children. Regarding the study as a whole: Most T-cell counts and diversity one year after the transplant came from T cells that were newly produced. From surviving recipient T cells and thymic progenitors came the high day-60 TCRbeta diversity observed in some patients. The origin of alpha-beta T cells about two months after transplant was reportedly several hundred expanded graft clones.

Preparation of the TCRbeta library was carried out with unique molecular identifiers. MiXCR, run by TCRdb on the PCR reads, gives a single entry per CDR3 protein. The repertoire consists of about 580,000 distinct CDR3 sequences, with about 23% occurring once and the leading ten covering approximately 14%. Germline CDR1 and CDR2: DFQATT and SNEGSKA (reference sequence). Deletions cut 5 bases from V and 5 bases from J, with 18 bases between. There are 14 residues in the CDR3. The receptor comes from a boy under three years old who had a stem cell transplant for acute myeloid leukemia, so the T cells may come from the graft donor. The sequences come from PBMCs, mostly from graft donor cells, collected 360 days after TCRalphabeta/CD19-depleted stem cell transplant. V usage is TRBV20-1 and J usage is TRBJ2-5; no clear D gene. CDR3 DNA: TGCAGTGCTTGGGGTTTACCTCGACGGGAGACCCAGTACTTC. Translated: CSAWGLPRRETQYF.